This is a list of T cell receptor beta chains from one sample in a study of T cell responses to AZD1222 COVID-19 vaccine. The data were produced by immunoSEQ multiplex PCR, yet TCRdb's version contains in-frame clones alone and is incomplete. The sample has some 150,000 clones, approximately 90% seen once. The source material was peripheral blood, sampled on day 0 of AZD1222 vaccination. The receptors originated from an adult in good health. The CDR3 runs from the conserved cysteine through the conserved F or W. Fields, in order: V gene, CDR3 length, CDR3 protein.

>TRBV7-2|15
CASSLGGQGQETQYF
>TRBV9|16
CASSVDQGQGSGGYTF
>TRBV9|13
CASSVSGGYGYTF
>TRBV14|16
CASSQDQNGRADEQFF
>TRBV2|15
CASSGLGRTTYEQYF
>TRBV4-3|16
CASSQETGWPNEKLFF
>TRBV3-1/TRBV3-2|13
CATRPYRYNEQFF
>TRBV6-2/TRBV6-3|15
CASSYPDRSGNTIYF
>TRBV5-1|12
CASSLAGDGYTF
>TRBV10-3|14
CATATGVGNQPQHF
>TRBV25-1|15
CASSDSGRSNEKLFF
>TRBV4-1|14
CASSPLQGHTEAFF
>TRBV6-2/TRBV6-3|16
CASSYLRGASNYGYTF
>TRBV28|16
CASSLNGQGANQPQHF
>TRBV6-4|15
CASSAQADINNEQFF
>TRBV6-2/TRBV6-3|15
CASSYSRGGGETQYF
>TRBV7-2|14
CASSLAGTAGELFF
>TRBV11-2|14
CASSDSGGAVGYTF
>TRBV15|17
CATSRDLGTEATGELFF
>TRBV18|16
CASSPNTLTAVTEAFF
>TRBV5-1|13
CASSPDNTDTQYF
>TRBV7-2|14
CASSFYGRSYEQYF
>TRBV20-1|20
CSASPLGLAGSEAYQETQYF
>TRBV5-4|17
CASTLRPPGEGSSEQFF
>TRBV14|17
CASSQDSAPPSNQPQHF
>TRBV2|15
CASKEWTGVGEKLFF
>TRBV10-2|18
CASSESGPHRPNTGELFF
>TRBV5-4|18
CASSWDGTGGPYNSPLHF
>TRBV15|14
CATSRVRESPGYTF
>TRBV7-9|14
CASSTGRTNYGYTF
>TRBV14|19
CASSQRRFGGVSSYNEQFF
>TRBV7-9|13
CASSLATGVGYTF
>TRBV20-1|11
CSASTGEKLFF
>TRBV7-9|12
CASSLDGQPQHF
>TRBV7-6|14
CASSSSGMTDTQYF
>TRBV18|16
CASSPPRGVNTGELFF
>TRBV7-9|15
CASSLRSTTQETQYF